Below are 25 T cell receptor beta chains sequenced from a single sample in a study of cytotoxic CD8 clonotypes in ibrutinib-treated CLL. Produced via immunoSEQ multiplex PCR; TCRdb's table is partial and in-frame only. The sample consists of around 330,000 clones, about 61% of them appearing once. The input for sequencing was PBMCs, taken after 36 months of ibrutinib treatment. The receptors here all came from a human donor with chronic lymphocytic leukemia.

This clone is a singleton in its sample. CDR3 DNA: TGTGCCAGCAGTGATTCCGGAGCAGGGCCGGGGGAAGCTTTCTTT. Residues: CASSDSGAGPGEAFF. The chain carries TRBV6-4 and TRBJ1-1, with D maybe TRBD1 (5 bases). The CDR3 is made up of 15 amino acids. The V end was cut by 3 bases, the J end by 8 bases, with 19 bases between. The germline V gene encodes CDR1 MRHNA and CDR2 SNTAGT.

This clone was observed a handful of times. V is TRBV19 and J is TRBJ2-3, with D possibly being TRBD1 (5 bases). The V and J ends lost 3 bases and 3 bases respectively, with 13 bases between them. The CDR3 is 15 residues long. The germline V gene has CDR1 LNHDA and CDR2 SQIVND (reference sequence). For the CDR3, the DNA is TGTGCCAGTAGTATCCTCCAAACAGGAACAGATACGCAGTATTTT. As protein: CASSILQTGTDTQYF.

The CDR3 loop reads CSVLLAGLLAEQYF. The CDR3, as DNA: TGCAGCGTTTTGCTCGCGGGTCTCCTAGCCGAGCAGTACTTC. The J gene is TRBJ2-7, the V gene TRBV29-1; a weak D match, TRBD2 (5 bases). V was shortened by 5 bases and J by 6 bases, with 20 bases between the two germline ends. Germline V CDR1 and CDR2: SQVTM, ANQGSEA. The CDR3 spans 14 residues.

The CDR3 loop is CASSPRRRYNEKLFF. CDR3 DNA: TGTGCCAGCAGTCCAAGACGGAGGTATAATGAAAAACTGTTTTTT. The V call is TRBV27, the J call TRBJ1-4; no reliable D call. V was cut by 5 bases and J by 4 bases, with 14 bases left in between. CDR3 length equals 15 residues. CDR1 and CDR2 from the germline V gene are MNHEY and SMNVEV (reference sequence).

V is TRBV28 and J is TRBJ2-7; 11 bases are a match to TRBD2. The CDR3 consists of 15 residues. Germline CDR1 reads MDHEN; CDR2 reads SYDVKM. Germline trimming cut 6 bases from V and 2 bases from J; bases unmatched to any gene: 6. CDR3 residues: CASRVLAGETYEQYF. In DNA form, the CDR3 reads TGTGCCAGCAGGGTACTAGCGGGAGAGACCTACGAGCAGTACTTC.

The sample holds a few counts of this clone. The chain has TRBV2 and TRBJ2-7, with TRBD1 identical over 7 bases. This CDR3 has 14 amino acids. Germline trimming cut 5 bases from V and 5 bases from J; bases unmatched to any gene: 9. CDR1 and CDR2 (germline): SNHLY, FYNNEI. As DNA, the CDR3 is TGTGCCAGCAGTTTTGAGGGGGCGCGGGACGAGCAGTACTTC. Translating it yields CASSFEGARDEQYF.

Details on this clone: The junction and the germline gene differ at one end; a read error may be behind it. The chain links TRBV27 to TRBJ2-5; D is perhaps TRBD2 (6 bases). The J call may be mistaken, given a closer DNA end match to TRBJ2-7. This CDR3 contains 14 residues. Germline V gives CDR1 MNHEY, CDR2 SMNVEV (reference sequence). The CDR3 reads CASSLQGGSSEQYF. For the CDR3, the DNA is TGTGCCAGCAGTTTACAGGGAGGATCCTCCGAGCAGTACTTC.

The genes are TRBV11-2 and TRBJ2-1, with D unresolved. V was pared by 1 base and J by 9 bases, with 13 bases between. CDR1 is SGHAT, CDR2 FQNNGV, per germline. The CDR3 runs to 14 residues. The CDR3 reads CASSLVWGMGEQFF. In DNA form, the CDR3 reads TGTGCCAGCAGCTTAGTTTGGGGAATGGGTGAGCAGTTCTTC.

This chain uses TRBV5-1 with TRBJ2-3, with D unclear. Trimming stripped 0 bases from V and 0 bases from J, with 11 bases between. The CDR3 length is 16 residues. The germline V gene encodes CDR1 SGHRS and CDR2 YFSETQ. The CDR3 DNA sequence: TGCGCCAGCAGCTTGGAGACGCGGATTAGCACAGATACGCAGTATTTT. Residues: CASSLETRISTDTQYF.

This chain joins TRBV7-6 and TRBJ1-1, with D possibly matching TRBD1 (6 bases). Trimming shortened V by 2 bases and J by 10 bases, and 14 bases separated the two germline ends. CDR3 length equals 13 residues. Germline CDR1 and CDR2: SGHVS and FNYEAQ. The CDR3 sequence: CASSLNLQGRAFF. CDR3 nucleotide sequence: TGTGCCAGCAGCTTAAACCTACAGGGTCGAGCTTTCTTT.

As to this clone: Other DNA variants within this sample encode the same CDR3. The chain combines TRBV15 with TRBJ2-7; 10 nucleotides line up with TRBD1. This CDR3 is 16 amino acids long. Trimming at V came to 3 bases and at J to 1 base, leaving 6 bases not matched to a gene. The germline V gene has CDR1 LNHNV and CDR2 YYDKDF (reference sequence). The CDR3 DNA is TGTGCCACCAGCAGGGGACCGGGACAGGGGTCCTACGAGCAGTACTTC. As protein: CATSRGPGQGSYEQYF.

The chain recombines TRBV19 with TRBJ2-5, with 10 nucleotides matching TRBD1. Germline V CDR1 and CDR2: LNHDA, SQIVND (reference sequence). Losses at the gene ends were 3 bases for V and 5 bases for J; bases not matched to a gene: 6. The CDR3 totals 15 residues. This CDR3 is CASSIRTGGLETQYF. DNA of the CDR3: TGTGCCAGTAGTATTAGGACAGGGGGATTGGAGACCCAGTACTTC. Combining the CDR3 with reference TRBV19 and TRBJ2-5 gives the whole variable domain DGGITQSPKYLFRKEGQNVTLSCEQNLNHDAMYWYRQDPGQGLRLIYYSQIVNDFQKGDIAEGYSVSREKKESFPLTVTSAQKNPTAFYLCASSIRTGGLETQYFGPGTRLLVL.

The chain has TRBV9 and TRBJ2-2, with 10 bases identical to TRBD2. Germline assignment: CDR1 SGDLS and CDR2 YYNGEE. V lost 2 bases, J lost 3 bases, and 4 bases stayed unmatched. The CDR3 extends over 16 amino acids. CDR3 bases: TGTGCCAGCAGCGTGTCTAGCGGGAGTCACACCGGGGAGCTGTTTTTT. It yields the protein CASSVSSGSHTGELFF.

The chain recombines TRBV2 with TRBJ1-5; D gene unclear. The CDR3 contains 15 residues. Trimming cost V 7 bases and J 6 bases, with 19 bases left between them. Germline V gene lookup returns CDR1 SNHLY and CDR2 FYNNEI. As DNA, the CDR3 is TGTGCCAGCAAGCGGAGACCCTCGATAGGTCAGCCCCAGCATTTT. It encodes CASKRRPSIGQPQHF.

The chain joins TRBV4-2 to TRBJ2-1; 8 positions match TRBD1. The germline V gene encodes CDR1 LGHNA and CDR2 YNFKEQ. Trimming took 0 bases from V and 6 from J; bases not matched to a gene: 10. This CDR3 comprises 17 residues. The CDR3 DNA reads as TGTGCCAGCAGCCAAGAGCCGAGTCTCACAGGGGGCAATGAGCAGTTCTTC. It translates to CASSQEPSLTGGNEQFF.

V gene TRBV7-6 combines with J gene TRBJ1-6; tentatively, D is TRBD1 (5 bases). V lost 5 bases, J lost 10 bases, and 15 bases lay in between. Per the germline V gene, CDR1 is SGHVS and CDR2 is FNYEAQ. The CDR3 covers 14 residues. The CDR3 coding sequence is TGTGCCAGCAGCCAAGGCAGGGTTTACTCACCCCTCCACTTT. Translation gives CASSQGRVYSPLHF.

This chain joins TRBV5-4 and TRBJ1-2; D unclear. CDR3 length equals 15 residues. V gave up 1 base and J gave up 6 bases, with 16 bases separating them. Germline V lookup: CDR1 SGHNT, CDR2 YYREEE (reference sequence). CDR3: CASSLRRPGRDGYTF. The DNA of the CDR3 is TGTGCCAGCAGCTTGAGGCGGCCCGGACGTGATGGCTACACCTTC.

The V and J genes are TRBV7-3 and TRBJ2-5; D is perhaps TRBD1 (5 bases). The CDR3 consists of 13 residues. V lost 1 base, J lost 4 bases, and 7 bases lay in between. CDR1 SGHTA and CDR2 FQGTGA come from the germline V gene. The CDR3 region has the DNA TGTGCCAGCAGCTTAAGTCAGGGAGAGACCCAGTACTTC. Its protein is CASSLSQGETQYF.

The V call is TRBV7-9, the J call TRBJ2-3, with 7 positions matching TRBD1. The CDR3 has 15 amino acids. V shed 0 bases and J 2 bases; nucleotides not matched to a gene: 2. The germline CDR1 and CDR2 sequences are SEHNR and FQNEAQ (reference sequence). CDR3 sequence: CASSLAQGYTDTQYF. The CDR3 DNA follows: TGTGCCAGCAGCTTAGCACAGGGGTACACAGATACGCAGTATTTT.

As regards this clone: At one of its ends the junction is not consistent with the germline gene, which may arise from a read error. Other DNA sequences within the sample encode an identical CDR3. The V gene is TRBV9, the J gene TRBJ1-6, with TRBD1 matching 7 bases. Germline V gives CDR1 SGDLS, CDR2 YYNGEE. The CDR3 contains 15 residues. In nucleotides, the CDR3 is TGTGCCAGCAGCGCTTGGACAGGTGTTCATTCACCCCTTCACTTT. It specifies CASSAWTGVHSPLHF.

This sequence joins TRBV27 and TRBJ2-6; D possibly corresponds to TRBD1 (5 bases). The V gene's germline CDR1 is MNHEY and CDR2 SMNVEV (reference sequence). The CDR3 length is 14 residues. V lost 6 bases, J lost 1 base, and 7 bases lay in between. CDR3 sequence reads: CASRRGSGANVLTF. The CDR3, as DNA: TGTGCCAGCAGAAGGGGTTCTGGGGCCAACGTCCTGACTTTC.

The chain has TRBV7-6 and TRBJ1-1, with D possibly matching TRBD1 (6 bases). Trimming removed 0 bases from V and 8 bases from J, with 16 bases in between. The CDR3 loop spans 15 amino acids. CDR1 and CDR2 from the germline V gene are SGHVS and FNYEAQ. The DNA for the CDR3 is TGTGCCAGCAGCTTAGCCGGAGGGGGTCGGGACGAAGCTTTCTTT. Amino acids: CASSLAGGGRDEAFF.

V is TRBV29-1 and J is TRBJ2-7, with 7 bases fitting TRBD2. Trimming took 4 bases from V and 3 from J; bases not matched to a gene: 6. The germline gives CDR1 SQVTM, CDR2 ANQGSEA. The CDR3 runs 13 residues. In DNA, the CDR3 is TGCAGCGTTGGGGGCGGGAGAGTCTACGAGCAGTACTTC. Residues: CSVGGGRVYEQYF.

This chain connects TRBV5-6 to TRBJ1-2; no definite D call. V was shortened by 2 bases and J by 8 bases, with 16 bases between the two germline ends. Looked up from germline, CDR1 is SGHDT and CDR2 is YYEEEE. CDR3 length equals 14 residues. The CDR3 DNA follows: TGTGCCAGCAGCTTTTCAGGAGGTCGAGGCGGCTACACCTTC. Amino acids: CASSFSGGRGGYTF.

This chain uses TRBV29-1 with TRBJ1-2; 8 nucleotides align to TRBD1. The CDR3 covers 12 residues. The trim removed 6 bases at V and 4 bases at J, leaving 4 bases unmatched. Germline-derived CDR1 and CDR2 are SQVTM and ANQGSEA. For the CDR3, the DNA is TGCAGCGTCGGACAGGGCGTCTATGGCTACACCTTC. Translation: CSVGQGVYGYTF. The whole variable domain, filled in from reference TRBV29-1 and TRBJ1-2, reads SAVISQKPSRDICQRGTSLTIQCQVDSQVTMMFWYRQQPGQSLTLIATANQGSEATYESGFVIDKFPISRPNLTFSTLTVSNMSPEDSSIYLCSVGQGVYGYTFGSGTRLTVV.